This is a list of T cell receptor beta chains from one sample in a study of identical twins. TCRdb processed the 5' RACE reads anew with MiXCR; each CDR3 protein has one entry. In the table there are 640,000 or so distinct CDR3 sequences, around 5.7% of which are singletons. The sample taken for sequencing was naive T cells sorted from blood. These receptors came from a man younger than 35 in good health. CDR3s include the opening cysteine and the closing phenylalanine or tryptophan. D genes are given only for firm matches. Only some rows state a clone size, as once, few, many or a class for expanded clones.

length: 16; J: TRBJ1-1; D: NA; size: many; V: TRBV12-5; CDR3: CASGLVLGARPAEAFF; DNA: TGTGCTAGTGGTTTGGTACTTGGAGCGAGGCCCGCTGAAGCTTTCTTT
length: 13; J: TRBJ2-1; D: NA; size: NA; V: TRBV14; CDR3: CASSPNLTDEQFF; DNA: TGTGCCAGCAGCCCGAACCTTACCGATGAGCAGTTCTTC
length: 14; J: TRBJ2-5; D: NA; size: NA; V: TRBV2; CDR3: CASSDHSGEETQYF; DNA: TGTGCCAGCAGTGATCACAGCGGAGAAGAGACCCAGTACTTC
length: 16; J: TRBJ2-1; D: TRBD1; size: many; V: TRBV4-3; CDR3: CASSQDRGTGGNEQFF; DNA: TGCGCCAGCAGCCAAGATCGAGGGACAGGGGGAAATGAGCAGTTCTTC
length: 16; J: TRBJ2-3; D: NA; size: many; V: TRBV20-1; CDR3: CSASDRLQGITDTQYF; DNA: TGCAGTGCTAGTGATAGGCTTCAGGGGATAACAGATACGCAGTATTTT
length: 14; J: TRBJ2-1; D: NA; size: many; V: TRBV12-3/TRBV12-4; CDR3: CASSSPWVGNEQFF; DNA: TGTGCCAGCAGTTCCCCATGGGTGGGCAATGAGCAGTTCTTC
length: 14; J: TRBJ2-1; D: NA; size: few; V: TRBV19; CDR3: CASNPSGAYNEQFF; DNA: TGTGCCAGTAACCCAAGCGGAGCCTACAATGAGCAGTTCTTC
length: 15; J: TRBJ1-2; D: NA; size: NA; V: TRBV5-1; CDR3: CASSLGTDTNYGYTF; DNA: TGTGCCAGCAGCCTCGGGACGGATACTAACTATGGCTACACCTTC
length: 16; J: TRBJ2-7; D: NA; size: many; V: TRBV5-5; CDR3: CASSLERQGPSYEQYF; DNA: TGTGCCAGCAGCTTGGAGCGGCAGGGGCCCTCCTACGAGCAGTACTTC
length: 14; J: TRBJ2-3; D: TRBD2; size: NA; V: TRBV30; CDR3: CACPLSGSSDTQYF; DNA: TGTGCCTGCCCCCTGAGCGGGAGTTCAGATACGCAGTATTTT
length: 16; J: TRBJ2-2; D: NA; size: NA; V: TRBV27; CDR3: CASSSLLWETTGELFF; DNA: TGTGCCAGCAGTTCACTCTTGTGGGAGACAACCGGGGAGCTGTTTTTT
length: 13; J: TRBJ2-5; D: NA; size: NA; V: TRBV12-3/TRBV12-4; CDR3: CAIGVGRWETQYF; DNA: TGTGCCATAGGGGTGGGGAGGTGGGAGACCCAGTACTTC
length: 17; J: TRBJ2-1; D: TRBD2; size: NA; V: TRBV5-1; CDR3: CASSLAGLAVSYNEQFF; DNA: TGCGCCAGCAGCTTGGCAGGGCTAGCGGTCTCCTACAATGAGCAGTTCTTC
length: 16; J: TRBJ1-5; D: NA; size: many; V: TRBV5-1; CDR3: CASSLEGLHSNQPQHF; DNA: TGCGCCAGCAGCTTGGAGGGTCTCCATAGCAATCAGCCCCAGCATTTT
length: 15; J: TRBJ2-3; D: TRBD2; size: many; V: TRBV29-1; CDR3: CSVGVLAAGTDTQYF; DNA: TGCAGCGTTGGCGTTCTAGCGGCAGGCACAGATACGCAGTATTTT
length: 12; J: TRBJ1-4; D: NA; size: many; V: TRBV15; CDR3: CATGRGNEKLFF; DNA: TGTGCCACCGGAAGGGGTAATGAAAAACTGTTTTTT